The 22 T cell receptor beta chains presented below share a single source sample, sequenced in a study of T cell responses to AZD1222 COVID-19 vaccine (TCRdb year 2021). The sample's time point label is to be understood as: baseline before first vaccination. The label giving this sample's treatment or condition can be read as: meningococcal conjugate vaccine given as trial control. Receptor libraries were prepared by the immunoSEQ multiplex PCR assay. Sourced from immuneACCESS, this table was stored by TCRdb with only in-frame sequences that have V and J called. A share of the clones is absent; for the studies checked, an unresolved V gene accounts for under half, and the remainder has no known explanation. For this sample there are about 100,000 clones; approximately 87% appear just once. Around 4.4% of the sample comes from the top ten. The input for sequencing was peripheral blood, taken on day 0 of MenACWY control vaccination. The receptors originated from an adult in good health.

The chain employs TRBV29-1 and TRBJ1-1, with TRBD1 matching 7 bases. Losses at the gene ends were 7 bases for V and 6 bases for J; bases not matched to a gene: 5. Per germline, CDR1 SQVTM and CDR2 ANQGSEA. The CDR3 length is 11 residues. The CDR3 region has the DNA TGCAGCGCAGGGGGATCGGCTGAAGCTTTCTTT. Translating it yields CSAGGSAEAFF. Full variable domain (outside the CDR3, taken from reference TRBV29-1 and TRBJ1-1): SAVISQKPSRDICQRGTSLTIQCQVDSQVTMMFWYRQQPGQSLTLIATANQGSEATYESGFVIDKFPISRPNLTFSTLTVSNMSPEDSSIYLCSAGGSAEAFFGQGTRLTVV.

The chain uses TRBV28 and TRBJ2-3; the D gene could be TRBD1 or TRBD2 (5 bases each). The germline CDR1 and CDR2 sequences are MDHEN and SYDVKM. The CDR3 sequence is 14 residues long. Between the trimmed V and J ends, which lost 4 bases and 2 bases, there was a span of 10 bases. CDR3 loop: CASSSGRTTDTQYF. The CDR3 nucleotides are TGTGCCAGCAGTTCGGGACGGACCACAGATACGCAGTATTTT. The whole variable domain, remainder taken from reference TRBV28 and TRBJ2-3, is DVKVTQSSRYLVKRTGEKVFLECVQDMDHENMFWYRQDPGLGLRLIYFSYDVKMKEKGDIPEGYSVSREKKERFSLILESASTNQTSMYLCASSSGRTTDTQYFGPGTRLTVL.

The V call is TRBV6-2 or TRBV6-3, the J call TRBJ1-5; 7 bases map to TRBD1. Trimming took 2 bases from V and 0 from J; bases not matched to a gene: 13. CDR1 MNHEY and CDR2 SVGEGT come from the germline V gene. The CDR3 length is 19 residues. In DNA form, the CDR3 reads TGTGCCAGCAGTTACCCCTGGACAGGAGACATTTATAGCAATCAGCCCCAGCATTTT. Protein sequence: CASSYPWTGDIYSNQPQHF.

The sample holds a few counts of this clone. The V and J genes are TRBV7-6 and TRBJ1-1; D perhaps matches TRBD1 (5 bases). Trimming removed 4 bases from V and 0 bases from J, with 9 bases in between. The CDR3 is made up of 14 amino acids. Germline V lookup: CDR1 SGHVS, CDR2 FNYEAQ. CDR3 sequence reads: CASSSRGVNTEAFF. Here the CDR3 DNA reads TGTGCCAGCAGCTCGAGAGGGGTGAACACTGAAGCTTTCTTT.

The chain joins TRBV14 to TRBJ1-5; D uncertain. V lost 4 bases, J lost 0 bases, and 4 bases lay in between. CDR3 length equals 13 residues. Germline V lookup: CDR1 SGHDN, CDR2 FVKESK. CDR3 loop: CASSLSSNQPQHF. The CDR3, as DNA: TGTGCCAGCAGCCTCAGTAGCAATCAGCCCCAGCATTTT.

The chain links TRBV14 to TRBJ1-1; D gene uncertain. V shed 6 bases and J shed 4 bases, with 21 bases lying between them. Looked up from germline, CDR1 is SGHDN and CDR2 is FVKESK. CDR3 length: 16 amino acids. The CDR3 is CASSQEGDGLATEAFF. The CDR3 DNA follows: TGTGCCAGCAGTCAGGAGGGCGACGGCTTGGCCACTGAAGCTTTCTTT.

The CDR3 here is CAAGVLYNEQFF. The CDR3 nucleotides are TGTGCCGCAGGGGTCCTATACAATGAGCAGTTCTTC. This chain links TRBV15 with TRBJ2-1; weak D call: TRBD1 (6 bases). V was pared by 11 bases and J by 4 bases, with 12 bases between. This CDR3 is built from 12 residues. The germline V gene encodes CDR1 LNHNV and CDR2 YYDKDF (reference sequence).

CDR3 sequence: CASSIPGQGVTEAFF. The CDR3 bases are TGTGCCAGTAGTATCCCCGGACAGGGGGTCACTGAAGCTTTCTTT. The chain recombines TRBV19 with TRBJ1-1, with 10 bases identical to TRBD1. V lost 3 bases to trimming and J lost 4 bases; unmatched junction nucleotides: 5. Germline V gene sequence: CDR1 LNHDA, CDR2 SQIVND (reference sequence). The CDR3 is 15 residues long.

The CDR3 nucleotides are TGTGCCAGCATACGGGACAGACAAGAGACCCAGTACTTC. Its protein product is CASIRDRQETQYF. This rearrangement joins TRBV2 to TRBJ2-5; 7 bases are a match to TRBD1. V lost 7 bases to trimming and J lost 2 bases; unmatched junction nucleotides: 4. CDR1 SNHLY and CDR2 FYNNEI come from the germline V gene. The CDR3 is 13 residues long.

The CDR3 region has the DNA TGTGCCAGCAGCCGGCAAGGGTTCTCTAATGAAAAACTGTTTTTT. Translating it yields CASSRQGFSNEKLFF. V usage is TRBV5-4 and J usage is TRBJ1-4, with D unclear. Deletions cut 4 bases from V and 3 bases from J, with 13 bases between. The CDR3 extends over 15 amino acids. Germline values: CDR1 SGHNT, CDR2 YYREEE (reference sequence).

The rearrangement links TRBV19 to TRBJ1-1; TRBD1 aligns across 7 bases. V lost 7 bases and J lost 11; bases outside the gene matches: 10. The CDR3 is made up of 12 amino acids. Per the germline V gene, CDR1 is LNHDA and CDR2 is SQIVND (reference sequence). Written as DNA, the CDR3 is TGTGCCAGTACCAAAGACAGGGAAGGTGCTTTCTTT. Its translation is CASTKDREGAFF.

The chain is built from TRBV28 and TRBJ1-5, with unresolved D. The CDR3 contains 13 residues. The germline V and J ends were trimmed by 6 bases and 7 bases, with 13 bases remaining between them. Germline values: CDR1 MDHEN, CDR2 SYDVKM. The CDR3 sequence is CASRPPLGQPQHF. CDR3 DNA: TGTGCCAGCAGGCCACCACTTGGGCAGCCCCAGCATTTT.

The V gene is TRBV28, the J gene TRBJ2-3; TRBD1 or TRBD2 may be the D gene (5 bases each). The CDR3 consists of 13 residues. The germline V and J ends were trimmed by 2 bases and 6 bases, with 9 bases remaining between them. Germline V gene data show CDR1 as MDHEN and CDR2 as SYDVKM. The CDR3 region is CASSLGGEDTQYF. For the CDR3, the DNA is TGTGCCAGCAGTTTAGGGGGTGAGGATACGCAGTATTTT. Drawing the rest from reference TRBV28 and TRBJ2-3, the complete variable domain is DVKVTQSSRYLVKRTGEKVFLECVQDMDHENMFWYRQDPGLGLRLIYFSYDVKMKEKGDIPEGYSVSREKKERFSLILESASTNQTSMYLCASSLGGEDTQYFGPGTRLTVL.

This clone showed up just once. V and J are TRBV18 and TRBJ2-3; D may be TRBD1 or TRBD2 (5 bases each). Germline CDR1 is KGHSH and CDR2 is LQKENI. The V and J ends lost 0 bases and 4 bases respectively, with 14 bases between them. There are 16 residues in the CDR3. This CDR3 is CASSPPSPGTSDTQYF. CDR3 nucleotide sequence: TGTGCCAGCTCACCACCTTCCCCGGGGACCTCAGATACGCAGTATTTT.

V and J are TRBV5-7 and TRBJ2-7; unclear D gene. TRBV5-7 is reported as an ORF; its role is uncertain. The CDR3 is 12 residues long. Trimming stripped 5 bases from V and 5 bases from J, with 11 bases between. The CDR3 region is CASRGPVHEQYF. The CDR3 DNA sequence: TGTGCCAGCAGAGGACCGGTACACGAGCAGTACTTC.

CDR3 sequence reads: CASSKGTQDGLGDTEAFF. The CDR3 DNA reads as TGTGCCAGCAGCAAAGGCACACAGGACGGCCTTGGGGACACTGAAGCTTTCTTT. V gene TRBV21-1 combines with J gene TRBJ1-1; the table's D call, TRBD1, has no DNA check behind it. TRBV21-1 is termed a pseudogene. The CDR3 is 18 residues long.

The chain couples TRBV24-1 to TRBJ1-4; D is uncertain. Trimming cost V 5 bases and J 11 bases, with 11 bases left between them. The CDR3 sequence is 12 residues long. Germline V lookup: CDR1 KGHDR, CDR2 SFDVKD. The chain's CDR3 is CATSGPPDKLFF. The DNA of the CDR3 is TGTGCCACCAGTGGGCCGCCGGACAAACTGTTTTTT.

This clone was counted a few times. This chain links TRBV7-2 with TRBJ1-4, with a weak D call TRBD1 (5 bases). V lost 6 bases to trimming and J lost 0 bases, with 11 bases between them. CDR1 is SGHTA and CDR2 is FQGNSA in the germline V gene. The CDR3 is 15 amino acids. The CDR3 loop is CASSLTGATNEKLFF. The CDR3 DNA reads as TGTGCCAGCAGTCTGACGGGGGCAACTAATGAAAAACTGTTTTTT.

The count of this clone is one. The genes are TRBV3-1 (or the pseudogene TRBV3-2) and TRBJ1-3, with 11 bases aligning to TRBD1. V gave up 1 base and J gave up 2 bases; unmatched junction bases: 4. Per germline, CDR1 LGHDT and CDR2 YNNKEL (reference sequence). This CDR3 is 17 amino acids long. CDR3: CASSQVGTGGPGNTIYF. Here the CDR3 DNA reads TGTGCCAGCAGCCAAGTTGGGACAGGGGGTCCTGGAAACACCATATATTTT.

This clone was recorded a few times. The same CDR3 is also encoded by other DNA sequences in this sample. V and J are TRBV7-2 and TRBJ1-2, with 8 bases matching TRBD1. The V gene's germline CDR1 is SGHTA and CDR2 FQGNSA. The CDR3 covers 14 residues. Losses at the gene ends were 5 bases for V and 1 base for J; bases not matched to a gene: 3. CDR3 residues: CASSLGQGNYGYTF. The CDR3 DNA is TGTGCCAGCAGCCTAGGACAGGGTAACTATGGCTACACCTTC.

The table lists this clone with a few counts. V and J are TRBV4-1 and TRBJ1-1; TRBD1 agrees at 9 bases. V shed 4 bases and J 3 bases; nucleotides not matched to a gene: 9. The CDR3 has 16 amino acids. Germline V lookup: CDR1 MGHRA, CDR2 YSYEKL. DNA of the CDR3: TGCGCCAGCAGCCTGGGACAGGGACGCAGGGACACTGAAGCTTTCTTT. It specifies CASSLGQGRRDTEAFF.

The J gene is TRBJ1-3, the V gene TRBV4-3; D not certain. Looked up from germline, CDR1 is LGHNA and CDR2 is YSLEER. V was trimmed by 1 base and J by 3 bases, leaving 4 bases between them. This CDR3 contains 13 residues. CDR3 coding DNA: TGCGCCAGCAGCCAAGGTCATGGAAACACCATATATTTT. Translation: CASSQGHGNTIYF.